This T cell receptor beta chain was documented in a study of shared clonotypes between healthy human individuals. Study context: Aged between 18 and 49, the donors were a couple of women and three men. Study conclusions and caveats: Around 5% of naive CD4 clonotypes were common to a few donors.

Trimming left V 11 bases short and J 4 bases short, with 18 bases between. There are 14 residues in the CDR3. The V gene's germline CDR1 is MNHNS and CDR2 SASEGT. The authors split each subset's genomic DNA evenly across several immunoSEQ plates. Here immunoSEQ multiplex PCR was the method, and the copy in TCRdb shows in-frame clones only, minus some. Altogether 2,500,000 or so clones are present, over 85% being singletons, with the ten largest covering approximately 0.37%. Turning to this clone: As yet, its antigen is unknown.

This chain connects TRBV6-1 to TRBJ2-1; D gene ambiguous. This sequence was found in a man in his late teens or twenties in good health. Some clones in this sample may be carry-over from other donors' samples. Sequencing was performed on naive CD4+ T cells from PBMCs. Documented subset: CD45RA+ positively selected. CDR3 protein: CAVQQSISYNEQFF. DNA for the CDR3: TGTGCCGTACAGCAGTCTATATCATACAATGAGCAGTTCTTC.